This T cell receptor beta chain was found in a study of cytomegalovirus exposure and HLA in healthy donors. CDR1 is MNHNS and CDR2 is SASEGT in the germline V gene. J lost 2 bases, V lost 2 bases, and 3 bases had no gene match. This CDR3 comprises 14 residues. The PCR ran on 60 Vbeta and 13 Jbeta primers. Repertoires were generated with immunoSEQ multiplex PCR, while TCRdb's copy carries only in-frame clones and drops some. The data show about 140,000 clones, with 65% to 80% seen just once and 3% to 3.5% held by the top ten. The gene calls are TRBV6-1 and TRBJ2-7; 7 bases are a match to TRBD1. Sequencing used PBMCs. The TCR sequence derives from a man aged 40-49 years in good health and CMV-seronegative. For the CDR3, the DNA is TGTGCCAGCAGTGAAATTACAGGGGCCTACGAGCAGTACTTC. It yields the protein CASSEITGAYEQYF.